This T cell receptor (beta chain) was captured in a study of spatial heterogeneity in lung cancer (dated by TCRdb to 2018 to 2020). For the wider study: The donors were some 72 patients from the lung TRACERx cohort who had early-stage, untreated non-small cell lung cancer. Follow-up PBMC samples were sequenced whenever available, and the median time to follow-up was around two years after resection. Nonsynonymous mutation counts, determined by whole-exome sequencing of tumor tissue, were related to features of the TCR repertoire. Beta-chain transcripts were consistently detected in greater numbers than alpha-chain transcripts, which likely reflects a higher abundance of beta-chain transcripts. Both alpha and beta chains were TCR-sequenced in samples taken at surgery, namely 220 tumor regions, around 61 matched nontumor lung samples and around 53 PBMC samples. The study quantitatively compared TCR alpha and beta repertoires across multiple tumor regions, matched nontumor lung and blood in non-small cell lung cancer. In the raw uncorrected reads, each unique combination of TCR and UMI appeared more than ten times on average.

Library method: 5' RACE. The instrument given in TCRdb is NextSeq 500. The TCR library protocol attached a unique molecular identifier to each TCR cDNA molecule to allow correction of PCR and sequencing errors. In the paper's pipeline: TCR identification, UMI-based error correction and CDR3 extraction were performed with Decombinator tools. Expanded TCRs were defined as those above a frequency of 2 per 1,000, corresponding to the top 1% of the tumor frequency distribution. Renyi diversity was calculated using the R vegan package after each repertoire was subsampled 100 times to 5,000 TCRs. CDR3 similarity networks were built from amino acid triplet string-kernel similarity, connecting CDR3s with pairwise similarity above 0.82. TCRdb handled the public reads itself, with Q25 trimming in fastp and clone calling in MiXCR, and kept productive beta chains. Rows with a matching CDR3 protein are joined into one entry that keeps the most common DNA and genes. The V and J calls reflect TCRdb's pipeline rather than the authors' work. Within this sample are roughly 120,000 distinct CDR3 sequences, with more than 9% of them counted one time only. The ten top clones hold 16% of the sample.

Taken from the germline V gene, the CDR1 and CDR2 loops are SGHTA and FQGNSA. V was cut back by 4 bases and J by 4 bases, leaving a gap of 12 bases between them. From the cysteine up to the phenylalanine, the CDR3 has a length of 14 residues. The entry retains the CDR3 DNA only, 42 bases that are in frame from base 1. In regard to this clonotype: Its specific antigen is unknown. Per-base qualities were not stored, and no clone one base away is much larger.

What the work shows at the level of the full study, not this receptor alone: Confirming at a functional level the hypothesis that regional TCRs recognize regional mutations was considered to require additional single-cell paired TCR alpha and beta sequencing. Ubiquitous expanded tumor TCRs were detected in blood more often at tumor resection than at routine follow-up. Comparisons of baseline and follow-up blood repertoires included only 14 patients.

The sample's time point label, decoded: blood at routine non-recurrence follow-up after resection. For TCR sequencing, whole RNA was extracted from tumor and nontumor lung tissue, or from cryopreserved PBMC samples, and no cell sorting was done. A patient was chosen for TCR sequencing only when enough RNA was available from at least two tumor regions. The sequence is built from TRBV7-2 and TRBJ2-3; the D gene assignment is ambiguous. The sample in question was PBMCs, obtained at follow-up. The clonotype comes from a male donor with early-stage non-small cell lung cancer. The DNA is TGTGCCAGCAGCTCTCAGTCGTCCCCAGATACGCAGTATTTT. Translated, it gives CASSSQSSPDTQYF.